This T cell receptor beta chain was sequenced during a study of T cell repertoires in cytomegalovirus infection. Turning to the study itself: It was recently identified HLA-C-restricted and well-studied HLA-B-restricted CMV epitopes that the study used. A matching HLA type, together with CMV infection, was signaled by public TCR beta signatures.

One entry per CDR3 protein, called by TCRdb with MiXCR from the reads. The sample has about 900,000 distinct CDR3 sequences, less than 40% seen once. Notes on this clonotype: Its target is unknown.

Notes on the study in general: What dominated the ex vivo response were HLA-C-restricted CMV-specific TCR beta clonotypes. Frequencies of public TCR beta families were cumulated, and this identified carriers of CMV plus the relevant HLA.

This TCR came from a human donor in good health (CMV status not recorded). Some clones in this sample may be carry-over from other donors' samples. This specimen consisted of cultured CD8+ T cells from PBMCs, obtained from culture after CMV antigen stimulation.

The CDR3 is CASSLGETGARFF. DNA of the CDR3: TGTGCCAGCAGCTTGGGGGAGACAGGAGCGCGATTCTTC. The chain employs TRBV5-6 and TRBJ2-1; D might be TRBD1 (6 bases). Trimming took 0 bases from V and 16 from J, leaving 17 bases between them. This CDR3 region has 13 residues. From germline, CDR1 is SGHDT and CDR2 YYEEEE.